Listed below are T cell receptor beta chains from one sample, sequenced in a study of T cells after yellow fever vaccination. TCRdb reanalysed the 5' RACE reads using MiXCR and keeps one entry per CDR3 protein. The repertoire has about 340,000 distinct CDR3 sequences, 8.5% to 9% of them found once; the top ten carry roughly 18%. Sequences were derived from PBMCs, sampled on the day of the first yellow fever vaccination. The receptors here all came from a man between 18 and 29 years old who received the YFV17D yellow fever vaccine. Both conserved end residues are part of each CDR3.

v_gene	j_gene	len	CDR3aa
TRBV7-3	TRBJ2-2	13	CASSLRWGGELFF
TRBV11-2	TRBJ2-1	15	CASSYDPASYNEQFF
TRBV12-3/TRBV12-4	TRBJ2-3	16	CASSFYMASGADTQYF
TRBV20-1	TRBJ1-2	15	CSARDPGLVGYGYTF
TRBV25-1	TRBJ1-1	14	CASSELGGDTEAFF
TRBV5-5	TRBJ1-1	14	CASSLVWGNTEAFF
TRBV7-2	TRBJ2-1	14	CASSPEWIYNEQFF
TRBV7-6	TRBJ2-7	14	CASSLKDTSYEQYF
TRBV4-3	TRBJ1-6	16	CASSQGSGGYNSPLHF
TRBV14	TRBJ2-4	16	CASSRGTGIAKNIQYF
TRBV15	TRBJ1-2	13	CATSREANYGYTF
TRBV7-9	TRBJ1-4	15	CASSPTGGLNEKLFF
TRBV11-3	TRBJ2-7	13	CASSARGPGEQYF
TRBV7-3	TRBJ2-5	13	CASSLTFQETQYF
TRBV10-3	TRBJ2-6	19	CAISESSVAGGSGANVLTF
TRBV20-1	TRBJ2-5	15	CSVERGAVMRETQYF
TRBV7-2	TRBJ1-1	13	CASSPAMNTEAFF
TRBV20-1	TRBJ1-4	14	CSARDYVGGEKLFF
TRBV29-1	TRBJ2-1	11	CSVEQGIEQFF
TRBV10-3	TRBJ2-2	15	CAISEKTSPAGELFF
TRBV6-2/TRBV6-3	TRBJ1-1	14	CASFDRLMDTEAFF
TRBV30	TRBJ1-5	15	CAWSVLGQGGQPQHF
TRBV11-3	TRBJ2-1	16	CASSPRGGGSIHEQFF
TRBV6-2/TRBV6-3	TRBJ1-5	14	CASSDRPSNQPQHF
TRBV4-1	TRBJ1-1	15	CASSQRTGRGTEAFF
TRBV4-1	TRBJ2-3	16	CASSQGARGPADTQYF
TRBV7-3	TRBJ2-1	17	CASSNYGTSGAYNEQFF
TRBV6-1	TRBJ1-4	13	CASDDLGGGGLFF
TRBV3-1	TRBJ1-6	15	CASSQDDRTTRPLHF
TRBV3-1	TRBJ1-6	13	CASSLDRVSPLHF
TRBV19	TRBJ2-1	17	CASSSTSGGSSYNEQFF
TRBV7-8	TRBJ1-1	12	CASSLYNTEAFF
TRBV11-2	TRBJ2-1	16	CASSRLAAPLGDEQFF
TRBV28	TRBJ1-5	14	CASSLGQGYQPQHF
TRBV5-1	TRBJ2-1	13	CASSQGPTREQFF
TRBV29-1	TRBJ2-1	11	CSVSSRGRQFF
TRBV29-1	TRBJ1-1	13	CSVRWRRDTEAFF
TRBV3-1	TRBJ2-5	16	CASSPRGRGYEETQYF
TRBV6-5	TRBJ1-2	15	CASSYSGTSNYGYTF
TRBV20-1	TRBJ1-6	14	CSATRGAYNSPLHF
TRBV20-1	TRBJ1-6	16	CSARDRGVRSNSPLHF
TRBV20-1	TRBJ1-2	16	CSARDHGPRGNYGYTF